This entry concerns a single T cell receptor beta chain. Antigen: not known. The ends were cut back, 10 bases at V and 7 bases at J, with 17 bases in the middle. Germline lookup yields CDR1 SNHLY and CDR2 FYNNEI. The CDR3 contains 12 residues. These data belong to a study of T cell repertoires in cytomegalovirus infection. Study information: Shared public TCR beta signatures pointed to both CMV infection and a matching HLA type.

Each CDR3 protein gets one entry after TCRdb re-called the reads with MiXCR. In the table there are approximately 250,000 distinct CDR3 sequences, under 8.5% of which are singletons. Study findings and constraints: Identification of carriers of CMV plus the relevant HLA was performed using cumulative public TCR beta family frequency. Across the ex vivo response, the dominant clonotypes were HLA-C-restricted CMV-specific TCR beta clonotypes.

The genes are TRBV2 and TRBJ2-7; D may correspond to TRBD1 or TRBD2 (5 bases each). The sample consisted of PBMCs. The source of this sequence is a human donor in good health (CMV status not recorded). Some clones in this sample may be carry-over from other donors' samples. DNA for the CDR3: TGTGCCATCACGGGACGGGCGCGGGAGCAGTACTTC. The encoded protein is CAITGRAREQYF. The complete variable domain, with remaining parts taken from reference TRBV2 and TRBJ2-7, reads EPEVTQTPSHQVTQMGQEVILRCVPISNHLYFYWYRQILGQKVEFLVSFYNNEISEKSEIFDDQFSVERPDGSNFTLKIRSTKLEDSAMYFCAITGRAREQYFGPGTRLTVT.